One T cell receptor beta chain is described in this entry. What it binds is unknown. This sample is part of a study of shared clonotypes between healthy human individuals. Findings and limits, study-wide: Around 5% was the fraction of naive CD4 clonotypes found shared across several donors.

Using immunoSEQ multiplex PCR, the repertoire was profiled, and TCRdb retains in-frame clones only, with some absent. The sample lists around 2,000,000 clones, about 95% occurring once. The ends were cut back, 1 base at V and 0 bases at J, with 9 bases in the middle. This CDR3 is 16 amino acids long. From germline, CDR1 is SEHNR and CDR2 FQNEAQ (reference sequence). Naive CD8 populations comprised CD45RO-negative cells positively selected for CCR7, excluding terminally differentiated effector memory CD45RA+ cells. The genes are TRBV7-9 and TRBJ2-2; D unclear. Sequencing was performed on naive CD8+ T cells sorted from blood. The source is a young man in good health. CDR3 region: CASSLVGSTNTGELFF. CDR3 DNA: TGTGCCAGCAGCTTAGTAGGCAGTACGAACACCGGGGAGCTGTTTTTT.